Listed here is a single T cell receptor beta chain. Its specificity is not known. The data stem from a study of response to subunit inactivated influenza vaccine. Study-wide results and caveats: That few new T cells are recruited by each seasonal influenza vaccination was the authors' suggestion.

V dropped 5 bases and J dropped 3; count of bases not matched to a gene: 10. Germline CDR1 is MDHEN and CDR2 is SYDVKM. The CDR3 sequence is 17 residues long. MiXCR, run by TCRdb on the RT-PCR reads, gives a single entry per CDR3 protein. Of about 500,000 distinct CDR3 sequences listed, 15% to 20% are singletons. Sequencing was performed on CD4+ T cells sorted from PBMCs, taken 23 months after vaccination. This receptor was obtained from a man in his fifties or sixties who received an inactivated influenza vaccine. This chain joins TRBV28 and TRBJ2-1; 10 bases fit TRBD2. CDR3 bases: TGTGCCAGCAGTAAACTTCGGACTAGCGGAGGCTACAATGAGCAGTTCTTC. Its translation is CASSKLRTSGGYNEQFF.